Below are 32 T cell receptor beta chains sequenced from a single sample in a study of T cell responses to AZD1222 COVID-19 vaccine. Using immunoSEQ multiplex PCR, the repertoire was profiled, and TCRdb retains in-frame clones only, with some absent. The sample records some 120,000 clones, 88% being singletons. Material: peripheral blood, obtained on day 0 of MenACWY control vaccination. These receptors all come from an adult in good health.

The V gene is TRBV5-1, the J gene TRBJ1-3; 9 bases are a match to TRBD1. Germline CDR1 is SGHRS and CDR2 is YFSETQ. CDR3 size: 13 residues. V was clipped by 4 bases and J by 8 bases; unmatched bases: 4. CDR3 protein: CASSKGQGDTIYF. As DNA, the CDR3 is TGCGCCAGCAGCAAGGGACAGGGTGACACCATATATTTT.

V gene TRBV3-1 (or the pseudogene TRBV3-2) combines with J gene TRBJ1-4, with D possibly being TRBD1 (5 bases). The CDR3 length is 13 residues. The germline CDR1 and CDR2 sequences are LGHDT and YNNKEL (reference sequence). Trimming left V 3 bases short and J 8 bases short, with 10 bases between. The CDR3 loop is CASSQGRGEKLFF. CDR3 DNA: TGTGCCAGCAGCCAGGGACGGGGAGAAAAACTGTTTTTT.

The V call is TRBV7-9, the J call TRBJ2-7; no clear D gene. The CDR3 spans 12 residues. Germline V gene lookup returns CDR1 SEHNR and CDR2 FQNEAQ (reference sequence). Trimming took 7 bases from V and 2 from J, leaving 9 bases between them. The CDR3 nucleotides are TGTGCCAGCACCCTCAGCACCTACGAGCAGTACTTC. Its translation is CASTLSTYEQYF.

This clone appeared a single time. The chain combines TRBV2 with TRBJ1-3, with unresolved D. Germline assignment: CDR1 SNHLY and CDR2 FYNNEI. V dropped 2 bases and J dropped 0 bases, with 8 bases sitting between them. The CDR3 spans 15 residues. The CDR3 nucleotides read TGTGCCAGCAGTGAACTTGGTTTCTCTGGAAACACCATATATTTT. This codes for CASSELGFSGNTIYF.

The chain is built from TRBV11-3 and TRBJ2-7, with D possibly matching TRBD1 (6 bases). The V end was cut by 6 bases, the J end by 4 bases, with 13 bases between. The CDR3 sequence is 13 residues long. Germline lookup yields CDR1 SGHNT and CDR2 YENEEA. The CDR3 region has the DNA TGTGCCAGCAGTTCAGGGGTCGGATACGAGCAGTACTTC. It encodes CASSSGVGYEQYF.

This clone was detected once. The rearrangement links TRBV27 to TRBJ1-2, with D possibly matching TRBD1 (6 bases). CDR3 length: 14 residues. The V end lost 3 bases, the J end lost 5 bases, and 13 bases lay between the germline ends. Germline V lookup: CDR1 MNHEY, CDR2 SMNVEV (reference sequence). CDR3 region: CASSFSQGIYGYTF. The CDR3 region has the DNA TGTGCCAGCAGTTTCAGCCAGGGGATTTATGGCTACACCTTC.

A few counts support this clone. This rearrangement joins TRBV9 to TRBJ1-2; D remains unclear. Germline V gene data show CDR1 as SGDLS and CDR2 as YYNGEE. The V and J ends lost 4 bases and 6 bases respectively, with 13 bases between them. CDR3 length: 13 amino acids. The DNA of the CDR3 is TGTGCCAGCAGCCCGGACCCGACTCATGGCTACACCTTC. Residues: CASSPDPTHGYTF.

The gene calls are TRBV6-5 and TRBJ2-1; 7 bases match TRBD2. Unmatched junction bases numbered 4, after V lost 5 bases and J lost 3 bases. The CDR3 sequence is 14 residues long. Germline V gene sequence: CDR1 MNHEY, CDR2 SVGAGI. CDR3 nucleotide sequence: TGTGCCAGCAGTCCGGGACTAAACTACAATGAGCAGTTCTTC. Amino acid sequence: CASSPGLNYNEQFF.

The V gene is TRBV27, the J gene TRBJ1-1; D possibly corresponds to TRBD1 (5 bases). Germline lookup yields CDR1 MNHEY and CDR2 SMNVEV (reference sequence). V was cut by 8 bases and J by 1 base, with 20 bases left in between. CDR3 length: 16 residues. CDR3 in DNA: TGTGCCAGCCATTACAATGGGCAGGGCCGGAACACTGAAGCTTTCTTT. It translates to CASHYNGQGRNTEAFF.

Here the CDR3 DNA reads TGTGCCAGCAGCAGAGTCCGGGACAGGGGGAATCAGCCCCAGCATTTT. Its translation is CASSRVRDRGNQPQHF. V is TRBV7-9 and J is TRBJ1-5; TRBD1 agrees at 11 bases. V gave up 5 bases and J gave up 4 bases; unmatched junction bases: 7. Germline V gene sequence: CDR1 SEHNR, CDR2 FQNEAQ (reference sequence). The CDR3 contains 16 residues.

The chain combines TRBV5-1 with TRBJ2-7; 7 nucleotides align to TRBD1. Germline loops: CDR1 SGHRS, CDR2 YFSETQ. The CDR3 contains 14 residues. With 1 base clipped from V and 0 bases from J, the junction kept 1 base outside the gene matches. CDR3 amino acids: CASSLRDSSYEQYF. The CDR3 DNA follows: TGCGCCAGCAGCTTGAGGGACAGCTCCTACGAGCAGTACTTC.

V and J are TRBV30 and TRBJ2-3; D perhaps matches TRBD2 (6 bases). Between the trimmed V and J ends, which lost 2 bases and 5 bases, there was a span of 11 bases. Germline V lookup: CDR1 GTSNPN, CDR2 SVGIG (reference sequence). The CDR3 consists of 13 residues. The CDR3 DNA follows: TGTGCCTGGAGTCCTATTAGCGGAGATACGCAGTATTTT. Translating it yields CAWSPISGDTQYF.

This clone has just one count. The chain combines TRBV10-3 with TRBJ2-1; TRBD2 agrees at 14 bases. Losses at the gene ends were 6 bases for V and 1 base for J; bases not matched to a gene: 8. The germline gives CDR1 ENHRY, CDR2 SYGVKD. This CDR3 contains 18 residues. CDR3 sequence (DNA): TGTGCCATCAGGACGACTAGCGGGAGGGCCGCGTCCTACAATGAGCAGTTCTTC. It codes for CAIRTTSGRAASYNEQFF.

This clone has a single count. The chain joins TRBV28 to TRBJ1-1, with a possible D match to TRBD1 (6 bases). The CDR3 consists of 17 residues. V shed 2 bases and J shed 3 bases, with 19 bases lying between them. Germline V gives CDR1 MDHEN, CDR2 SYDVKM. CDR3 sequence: CASSLAGAGLRDTEAFF. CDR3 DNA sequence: TGTGCCAGCAGTTTAGCAGGGGCAGGGCTTCGTGACACTGAAGCTTTCTTT.

The CDR3 here is CAHKAGLGVGGYTF. CDR3 nucleotides: TGTGCCCACAAAGCGGGGCTAGGAGTGGGAGGCTACACCTTC. The chain employs TRBV28 and TRBJ1-2; TRBD1 is a possible D gene (5 bases). Germline V gene lookup returns CDR1 MDHEN and CDR2 SYDVKM. The CDR3 has 14 amino acids. V lost 11 bases to trimming and J lost 8 bases, with 24 bases between them.

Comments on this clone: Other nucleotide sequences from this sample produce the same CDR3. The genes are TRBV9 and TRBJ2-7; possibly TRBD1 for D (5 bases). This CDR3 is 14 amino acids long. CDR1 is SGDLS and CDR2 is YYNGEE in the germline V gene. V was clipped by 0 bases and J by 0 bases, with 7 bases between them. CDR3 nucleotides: TGTGCCAGCAGCGTAGCAGACAGCTCCTACGAGCAGTACTTC. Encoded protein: CASSVADSSYEQYF.

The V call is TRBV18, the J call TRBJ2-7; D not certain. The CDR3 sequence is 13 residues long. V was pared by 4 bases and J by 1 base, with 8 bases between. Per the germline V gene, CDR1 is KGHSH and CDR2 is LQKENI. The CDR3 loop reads CASSLSGSYEQYF. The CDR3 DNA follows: TGTGCCAGCTCACTCTCCGGATCCTACGAGCAGTACTTC.

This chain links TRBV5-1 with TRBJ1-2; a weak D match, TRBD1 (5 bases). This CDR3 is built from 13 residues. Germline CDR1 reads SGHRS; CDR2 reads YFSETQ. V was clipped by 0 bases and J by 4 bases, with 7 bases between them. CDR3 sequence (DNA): TGCGCCAGCAGCTTGGGTGGGACCTATGGCTACACCTTC. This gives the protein CASSLGGTYGYTF. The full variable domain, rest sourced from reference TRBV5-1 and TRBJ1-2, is KAGVTQTPRYLIKTRGQQVTLSCSPISGHRSVSWYQQTPGQGLQFLFEYFSETQRNKGNFPGRFSGRQFSNSRSEMNVSTLELGDSALYLCASSLGGTYGYTFGSGTRLTVV.

The CDR3 DNA reads as TGTGCCAGCAGCCAGAGTAGCGGTACCTACGAGCAGTACTTC. Its translation is CASSQSSGTYEQYF. This chain joins TRBV3-1 (or the pseudogene TRBV3-2) and TRBJ2-7, with D perhaps matching TRBD2 (6 bases). CDR1 LGHDT and CDR2 YNNKEL come from the germline V gene (reference sequence). Trimming removed 3 bases at V and 2 bases at J, with 11 bases between. This CDR3 is 14 amino acids long.

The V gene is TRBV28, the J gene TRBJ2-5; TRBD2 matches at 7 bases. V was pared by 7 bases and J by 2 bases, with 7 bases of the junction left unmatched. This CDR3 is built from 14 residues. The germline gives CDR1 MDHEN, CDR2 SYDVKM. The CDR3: CASTQYGGQETQYF. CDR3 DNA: TGTGCCAGCACTCAATACGGGGGGCAAGAGACCCAGTACTTC.

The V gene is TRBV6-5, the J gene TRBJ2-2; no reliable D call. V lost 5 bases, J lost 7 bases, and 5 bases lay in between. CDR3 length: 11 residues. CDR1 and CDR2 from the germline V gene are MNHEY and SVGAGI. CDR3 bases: TGTGCCAGCAGTACCGACGGGGAGCTGTTTTTT. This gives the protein CASSTDGELFF.

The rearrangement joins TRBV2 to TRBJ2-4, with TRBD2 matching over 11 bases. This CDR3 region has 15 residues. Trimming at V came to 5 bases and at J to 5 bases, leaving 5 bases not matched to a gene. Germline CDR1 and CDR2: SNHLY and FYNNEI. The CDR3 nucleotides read TGTGCCAGCAGTCCTGAACTAGCGGGAGAAAACATTCAGTACTTC. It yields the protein CASSPELAGENIQYF.

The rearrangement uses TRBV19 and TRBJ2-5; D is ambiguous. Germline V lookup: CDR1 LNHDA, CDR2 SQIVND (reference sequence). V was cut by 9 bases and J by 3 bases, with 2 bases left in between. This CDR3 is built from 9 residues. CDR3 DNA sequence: TGTGCCAGAAAAGAGACCCAGTACTTC. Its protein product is CARKETQYF.

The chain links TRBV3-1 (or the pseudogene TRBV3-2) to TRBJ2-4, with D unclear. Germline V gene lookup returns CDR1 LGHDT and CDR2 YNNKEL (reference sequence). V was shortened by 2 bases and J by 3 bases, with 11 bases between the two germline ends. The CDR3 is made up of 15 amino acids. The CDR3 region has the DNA TGTGCCAGCAGCCAATCTTGGAATATCAAAAACATTCAGTACTTC. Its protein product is CASSQSWNIKNIQYF.

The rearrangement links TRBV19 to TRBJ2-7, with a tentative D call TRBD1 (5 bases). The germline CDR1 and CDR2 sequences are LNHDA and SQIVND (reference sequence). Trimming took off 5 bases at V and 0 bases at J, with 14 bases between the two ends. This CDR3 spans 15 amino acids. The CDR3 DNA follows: TGTGCCAGTAGTCCGACCACAGGATTCTCCTACGAGCAGTACTTC. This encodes CASSPTTGFSYEQYF.

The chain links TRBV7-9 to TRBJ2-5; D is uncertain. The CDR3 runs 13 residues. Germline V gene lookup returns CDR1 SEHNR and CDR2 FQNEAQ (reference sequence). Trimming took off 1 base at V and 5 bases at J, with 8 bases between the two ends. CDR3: CASSLVLGETQYF. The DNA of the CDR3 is TGTGCCAGCAGCTTAGTGCTGGGGGAGACCCAGTACTTC.

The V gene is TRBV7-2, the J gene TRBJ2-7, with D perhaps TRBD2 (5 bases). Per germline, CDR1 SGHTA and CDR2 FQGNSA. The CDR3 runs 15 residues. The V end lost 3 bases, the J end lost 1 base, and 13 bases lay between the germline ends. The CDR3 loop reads CASSFASGPSYEQYF. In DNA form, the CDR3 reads TGTGCCAGCAGCTTTGCGAGCGGCCCTTCCTACGAGCAGTACTTC.

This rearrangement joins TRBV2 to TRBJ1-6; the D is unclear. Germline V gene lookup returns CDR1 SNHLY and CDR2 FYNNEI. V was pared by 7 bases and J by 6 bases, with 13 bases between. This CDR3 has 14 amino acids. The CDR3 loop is CASNFGMGNSPLHF. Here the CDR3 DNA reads TGTGCCAGCAACTTCGGCATGGGTAATTCACCCCTCCACTTT.

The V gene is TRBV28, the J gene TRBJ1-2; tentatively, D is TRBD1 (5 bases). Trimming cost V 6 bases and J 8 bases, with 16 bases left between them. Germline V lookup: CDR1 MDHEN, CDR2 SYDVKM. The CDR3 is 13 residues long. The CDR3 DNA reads TGTGCCAGCAGCCCAGGGACCTCGGAGGGCTACACCTTC. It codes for CASSPGTSEGYTF.

The CDR3 here is CATLSGSISDTQYF. In DNA, the CDR3 is TGTGCCACCTTAAGCGGGAGTATCTCAGATACGCAGTATTTT. The chain recombines TRBV10-3 with TRBJ2-3, with 8 bases aligning to TRBD2. This CDR3 is 14 amino acids long. V shed 10 bases, J shed 4 bases, and the junction held 10 bases outside the gene matches. The V gene's germline CDR1 is ENHRY and CDR2 SYGVKD.

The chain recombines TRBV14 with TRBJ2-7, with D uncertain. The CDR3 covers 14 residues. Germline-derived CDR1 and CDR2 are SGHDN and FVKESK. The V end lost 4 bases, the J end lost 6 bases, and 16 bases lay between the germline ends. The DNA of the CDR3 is TGTGCCAGCAGCCCTACCCGCGGCGGTAGCGAGCAGTACTTC. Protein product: CASSPTRGGSEQYF.

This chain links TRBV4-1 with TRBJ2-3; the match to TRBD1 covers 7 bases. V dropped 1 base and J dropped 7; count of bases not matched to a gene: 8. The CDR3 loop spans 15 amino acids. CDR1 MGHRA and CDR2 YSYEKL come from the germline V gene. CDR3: CASSQGIRGPNTQYF. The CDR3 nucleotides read TGCGCCAGCAGCCAAGGTATTAGGGGGCCAAATACGCAGTATTTT.